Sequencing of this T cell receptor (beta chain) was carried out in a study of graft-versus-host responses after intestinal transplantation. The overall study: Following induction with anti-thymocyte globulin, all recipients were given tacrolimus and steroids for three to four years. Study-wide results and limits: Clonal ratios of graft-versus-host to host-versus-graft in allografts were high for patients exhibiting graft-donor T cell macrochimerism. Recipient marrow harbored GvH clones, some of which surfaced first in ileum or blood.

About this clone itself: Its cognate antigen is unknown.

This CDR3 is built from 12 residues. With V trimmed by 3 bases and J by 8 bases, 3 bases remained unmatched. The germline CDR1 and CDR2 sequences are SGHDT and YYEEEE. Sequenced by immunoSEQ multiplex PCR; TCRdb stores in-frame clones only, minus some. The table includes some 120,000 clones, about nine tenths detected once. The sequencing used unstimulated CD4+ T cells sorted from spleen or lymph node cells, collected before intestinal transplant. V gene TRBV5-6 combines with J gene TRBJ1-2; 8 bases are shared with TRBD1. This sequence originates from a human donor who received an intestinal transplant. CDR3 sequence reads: CASSSTGAGYTF. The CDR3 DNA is TGTGCCAGCAGCTCGACAGGGGCGGGCTACACCTTC.